Below, 20 T cell receptor beta chains from the same sample are listed, as sequenced in a study of blood T cells in healthy people across ages. Alongside a J-beta primer mix, a sample-barcoded 5' primer served in a second PCR lasting about 7 to 12 cycles. TCRdb redid the calling of the 5' RACE reads with MiXCR, one entry per CDR3 protein. The sample consists of about 1.5 million distinct CDR3 sequences, about 42% of them appearing once. The material sequenced was blood. These receptors all stem from a woman younger than 35 in good health.

This chain links TRBV10-3 with TRBJ2-7; 8 bases match TRBD1. The CDR3 extends over 15 amino acids. Germline-derived CDR1 and CDR2 are ENHRY and SYGVKD. V trimming: 3 bases; J trimming: 6 bases; junction bases outside the gene matches: 10. The CDR3 reads CAISESVGRGREQYF. The CDR3 coding sequence is TGTGCCATCAGTGAAAGCGTAGGCAGGGGGCGCGAGCAGTACTTC.

J is TRBJ2-3 and V is TRBV5-1; 11 nucleotides align to TRBD1. The CDR3 consists of 13 residues. Germline CDR1 and CDR2: SGHRS and YFSETQ. V shed 0 bases and J 9 bases; nucleotides not matched to a gene: 0. CDR3 DNA sequence: TGCGCCAGCAGCTTGGGGGACAGGGGGACGCAGTATTTT. Translating gives CASSLGDRGTQYF.

This sequence joins TRBV3-1 and TRBJ1-2; the match to TRBD1 covers 7 bases. This CDR3 comprises 16 residues. Germline CDR1 LGHDT, CDR2 YNNKEL (reference sequence). Unmatched junction bases numbered 12, after V lost 2 bases and J lost 6 bases. The CDR3 region is CASSQYLRQGGDGYTF. The CDR3 DNA follows: TGTGCCAGCAGCCAATACCTCCGGCAGGGGGGAGATGGCTACACCTTC.

This chain links TRBV15 with TRBJ1-5; a possible D gene is TRBD1 (5 bases). The CDR3 consists of 17 residues. V was shortened by 4 bases and J by 1 base, with 17 bases between the two germline ends. Germline CDR1 and CDR2: LNHNV and YYDKDF (reference sequence). The DNA of the CDR3 is TGTGCCACCAGCATGGGGACCGGGGGATGGAGCAATCAGCCCCAGCATTTT. Amino acid sequence: CATSMGTGGWSNQPQHF. The full variable domain, rest sourced from reference TRBV15 and TRBJ1-5, is DAMVIQNPRYQVTQFGKPVTLSCSQTLNHNVMYWYQQKSSQAPKLLFHYYDKDFNNEADTPDNFQSRRPNTSFCFLDIRSPGLGDTAMYLCATSMGTGGWSNQPQHFGDGTRLSIL.

This clonotype appeared a few times. This rearrangement joins TRBV5-1 to TRBJ2-1; D remains ambiguous. The CDR3 is 13 amino acids. Germline CDR1 SGHRS, CDR2 YFSETQ. V was trimmed by 0 bases and J by 9 bases, leaving 10 bases between them. CDR3 nucleotide sequence: TGCGCCAGCAGCTTGGCCGAGAGTGTTGAGCAGTTCTTC. Protein product: CASSLAESVEQFF.

The chain is built from TRBV20-1 and TRBJ2-7, with TRBD1 matching 7 bases. The CDR3 loop spans 15 amino acids. Germline trimming cut 2 bases from V and 4 bases from J; bases unmatched to any gene: 11. Per germline, CDR1 DFQATT and CDR2 SNEGSKA (reference sequence). The CDR3 spells CSARLMDRPSYEQYF. As DNA, the CDR3 is TGCAGTGCTAGACTGATGGACAGGCCGTCTTACGAGCAGTACTTC.

This clonotype was seen repeatedly, ten times or more. The chain employs TRBV20-1 and TRBJ2-5; 8 nucleotides agree with TRBD2. CDR3 length: 14 amino acids. Trimming at V came to 1 base and at J to 11 bases, leaving 12 bases not matched to a gene. Germline CDR1 DFQATT, CDR2 SNEGSKA (reference sequence). For the CDR3, the DNA is TGCAGTGCTAGAGCACTAGCGGACTACAATGAGCAGTACTTC. This encodes CSARALADYNEQYF.

V gene TRBV30 combines with J gene TRBJ2-1; D remains unclear. The CDR3 is 12 residues long. The ends were cut back, 4 bases at V and 4 bases at J, with 8 bases in the middle. Germline CDR1 reads GTSNPN; CDR2 reads SVGIG (reference sequence). CDR3 region: CAWTVIYNEQFF. CDR3 bases: TGTGCCTGGACAGTAATATACAATGAGCAGTTCTTC.

This clonotype has ten or more counts. The chain carries TRBV4-2 and TRBJ1-5, with 10 bases aligning to TRBD1. Germline CDR1 reads LGHNA; CDR2 reads YNFKEQ. V gave up 0 bases and J gave up 7 bases; unmatched junction bases: 15. There are 19 residues in the CDR3. The CDR3 is CASSQDRRDRGGVGQPQHF. The CDR3 coding sequence is TGTGCCAGCAGCCAAGATCGGCGGGACAGGGGCGGAGTAGGACAGCCCCAGCATTTT.

In nucleotides, the CDR3 is TGCAGCGTTAGACAACTTCTCTCCTACGAGCAGTACTTC. Its translation: CSVRQLLSYEQYF. The chain combines TRBV29-1 with TRBJ2-7; the D is unclear. The CDR3 consists of 13 residues. From germline, CDR1 is SQVTM and CDR2 ANQGSEA. V was shortened by 5 bases and J by 0 bases, with 11 bases between the two germline ends.

Only a few counts were recorded for this clonotype. This rearrangement joins TRBV12-3 or TRBV12-4 to TRBJ2-3; 15 bases fit TRBD2. The CDR3 runs 18 residues. The trim removed 4 bases at V and 4 bases at J, leaving 9 bases unmatched. The CDR3 spells CASSSHGLAGGQADTQYF. Written as DNA, the CDR3 is TGTGCCAGCAGTTCCCATGGACTAGCGGGGGGGCAAGCAGATACGCAGTATTTT.

About this clonotype: Sequence at one end of the junction differs from germline and may be a read error. This chain uses TRBV6-1 with TRBJ2-3; no definite D call. The CDR3 sequence is 14 residues long. In germline, CDR1 is MNHNS, CDR2 SASEGT. The DNA for the CDR3 is TGTGTCAGCAGTGAACCTGTCTTGGCAGATACGCAGTATTTT. This gives the protein CVSSEPVLADTQYF.

CDR3 in DNA: TGTGCCAGCACCACTCCTAGGGAGCGCTATGGCTACACCTTC. Translating it yields CASTTPRERYGYTF. The rearrangement joins TRBV12-3 or TRBV12-4 to TRBJ1-2; D remains unclear. The length of the CDR3 is 14 residues. V was trimmed by 7 bases and J by 4 bases, leaving 16 bases between them.

The chain has TRBV12-3 or TRBV12-4 and TRBJ1-2; D is unclear. CDR3 size: 14 residues. V was trimmed by 3 bases and J by 2 bases, leaving 10 bases between them. The CDR3 nucleotides read TGTGCCAGCAGTTTCGGTTTAAACAACTATGGCTACACCTTC. Translated, it gives CASSFGLNNYGYTF.

This chain connects TRBV20-1 to TRBJ2-7; 7 bases map to TRBD2. This CDR3 region has 14 residues. Trimming took 3 bases from V and 6 from J; bases not matched to a gene: 11. Germline CDR1 and CDR2: DFQATT and SNEGSKA (reference sequence). CDR3 bases: TGCAGTGCTAGGGATTTAGCGGGCCCCACCGAGCAGTACTTC. This gives the protein CSARDLAGPTEQYF.

Comment on this clonotype: Compared with germline, one end of the junction differs, possibly owing to a read error. The chain links TRBV11-2 to TRBJ2-3; tentatively, D is TRBD2 (6 bases). The CDR3 extends over 16 amino acids. The germline V gene encodes CDR1 SGHAT and CDR2 FQNNGV. The DNA of the CDR3 is TGTGCCGGCAGCTCGCCCATGGCGGGATACACAGATACGCAGTATTTT. This translates into CAGSSPMAGYTDTQYF.

This clonotype came up many times. This chain joins TRBV10-3 and TRBJ2-1, with D uncertain. This CDR3 spans 11 amino acids. The V gene's germline CDR1 is ENHRY and CDR2 SYGVKD. V lost 1 base, J lost 10 bases, and 5 bases lay in between. The CDR3 spells CAISEYGEQFF. In DNA form, the CDR3 reads TGTGCCATCAGTGAGTATGGGGAGCAGTTCTTC.

CDR3 amino acids: CASSQVSGTGYGQPQHF. Here the CDR3 DNA reads TGTGCCAGCAGCCAAGTGTCCGGGACAGGGTACGGTCAGCCCCAGCATTTT. The gene calls are TRBV3-1 and TRBJ1-5; TRBD1 matches at 9 bases. V shed 1 base and J 6 bases; nucleotides not matched to a gene: 10. The CDR3 length is 17 residues. Germline V lookup: CDR1 LGHDT, CDR2 YNNKEL (reference sequence).

The chain links TRBV5-1 to TRBJ2-5; TRBD2 might be the D (6 bases). Looked up from germline, CDR1 is SGHRS and CDR2 is YFSETQ. The V and J ends lost 8 bases and 11 bases respectively, with 28 bases between them. The CDR3 totals 15 residues. CDR3 sequence: CASKPLTSSHNEQYF. The CDR3 DNA is TGCGCCAGTAAACCCCTGACTAGTTCGCACAATGAGCAGTACTTC.

The table lists this clonotype with a few counts. The chain employs TRBV6-2 or TRBV6-3 and TRBJ1-2; D unresolved. Germline V lookup: CDR1 MNHEY, CDR2 SVGEGT. The length of the CDR3 is 15 residues. The germline V and J ends were trimmed by 7 bases and 0 bases, with 15 bases remaining between them. The CDR3 DNA reads as TGTGCCAGCATTGCCTCGCTCTGGGCTAACTATGGCTACACCTTC. It translates to CASIASLWANYGYTF.